This entry lists 19 T cell receptor beta chains sequenced from one sample in a study of control samples from healthy donors and cancer patients. TCRdb's table, derived via immunoSEQ multiplex PCR, lists solely in-frame clones and lacks some. The data hold 120,000 or so clones, with about 90% observed a single time. Sequencing was done on a sample of blood. Every receptor here comes from a man between 60 and 75 years old in good health.

The sample holds one count of this clone. This chain links TRBV5-1 with TRBJ2-7; possibly TRBD1 for D (6 bases). Trimming pared 4 bases from V and 1 base from J, leaving 15 bases between. The CDR3 covers 15 residues. Germline CDR1 and CDR2: SGHRS and YFSETQ. The CDR3 here is CASSPTTGLSYEQYF. CDR3 in DNA: TGCGCCAGCAGCCCTACAACAGGGCTTTCCTACGAGCAGTACTTC. Together with reference TRBV5-1 and TRBJ2-7, the CDR3 gives the full variable domain: KAGVTQTPRYLIKTRGQQVTLSCSPISGHRSVSWYQQTPGQGLQFLFEYFSETQRNKGNFPGRFSGRQFSNSRSEMNVSTLELGDSALYLCASSPTTGLSYEQYFGPGTRLTVT.

The V call is TRBV10-3, the J call TRBJ2-7, with D unclear. The V end was cut by 8 bases, the J end by 6 bases, with 14 bases between. There are 12 residues in the CDR3. The germline V gene encodes CDR1 ENHRY and CDR2 SYGVKD. CDR3: CAIGSSSSEQYF. CDR3 DNA sequence: TGTGCCATCGGCAGTTCTAGTTCCGAGCAGTACTTC.

The rearrangement uses TRBV6-6 and TRBJ2-7; D possibly corresponds to TRBD2 (5 bases). The CDR3 contains 15 residues. Germline loops: CDR1 MNHNY, CDR2 SVGAGI (reference sequence). The V end lost 4 bases, the J end lost 6 bases, and 19 bases lay between the germline ends. Written as DNA, the CDR3 is TGTGCCAGCAGTTCCCATATCGGGCCTGGACTCGAGCAGTACTTC. Translating gives CASSSHIGPGLEQYF.

In this sample, this clone turned up a few times. V gene TRBV5-4 combines with J gene TRBJ1-1; D ambiguous. The length of the CDR3 is 13 residues. Trimming shortened V by 0 bases and J by 6 bases, and 9 bases separated the two germline ends. Germline V lookup: CDR1 SGHNT, CDR2 YYREEE (reference sequence). The CDR3 nucleotides are TGTGCCAGCAGCTTGGATCTTAACGCTGAAGCTTTCTTT. Translating it yields CASSLDLNAEAFF. Filled out from reference TRBV5-4 and TRBJ1-1, the complete variable domain reads ETGVTQSPTHLIKTRGQQVTLRCSSQSGHNTVSWYQQALGQGPQFIFQYYREEENGRGNFPPRFSGLQFPNYSSELNVNALELDDSALYLCASSLDLNAEAFFGQGTRLTVV.

The chain employs TRBV7-9 and TRBJ1-1, with D possibly being TRBD1 (6 bases). The ends were cut back, 1 base at V and 5 bases at J, with 11 bases in the middle. Germline assignment: CDR1 SEHNR and CDR2 FQNEAQ (reference sequence). CDR3 size: 14 residues. For the CDR3, the DNA is TGTGCCAGCAGCTTAGACAATCAGGGGACTGAAGCTTTCTTT. This sequence encodes CASSLDNQGTEAFF.

The gene calls are TRBV6-5 and TRBJ1-6; D not certain. Trimming left V 6 bases short and J 9 bases short, with 15 bases between. Germline V gene lookup returns CDR1 MNHEY and CDR2 SVGAGI. The CDR3 loop spans 14 amino acids. CDR3 bases: TGTGCCAGCAGCACACGGGCAATGGGTTCACCCCTCCACTTT. It specifies CASSTRAMGSPLHF.

This chain links TRBV28 with TRBJ1-1; possibly TRBD1 for D (6 bases). The V and J ends lost 4 bases and 3 bases respectively, with 15 bases between them. The CDR3 runs 15 residues. Germline V lookup: CDR1 MDHEN, CDR2 SYDVKM. In DNA form, the CDR3 reads TGTGCCAGCAGTTCTTGGGGGGCGCTTGACACTGAAGCTTTCTTT. Translated, it gives CASSSWGALDTEAFF.

This sequence joins TRBV18 and TRBJ1-4; possibly TRBD1 for D (5 bases). The CDR3 spans 16 residues. Deletions cut 6 bases from V and 0 bases from J, with 14 bases between. Germline V gives CDR1 KGHSH, CDR2 LQKENI. CDR3 sequence reads: CASSPYGGTTNEKLFF. The CDR3 coding sequence is TGTGCCAGCTCCCCGTATGGGGGAACAACTAATGAAAAACTGTTTTTT.

The chain combines TRBV2 with TRBJ1-4; possible D gene TRBD1, 5 bases. The CDR3 spans 17 residues. Germline CDR1 and CDR2: SNHLY and FYNNEI. The V gene lost 5 bases and the J gene lost 2 bases, with 18 bases spanning the gap. CDR3 sequence: CASSYLAGAPTNEKLFF. The CDR3 nucleotides read TGTGCCAGCAGTTACCTCGCTGGGGCGCCGACTAATGAAAAACTGTTTTTT. The variable domain in full, with the rest retrieved from reference TRBV2 and TRBJ1-4, is EPEVTQTPSHQVTQMGQEVILRCVPISNHLYFYWYRQILGQKVEFLVSFYNNEISEKSEIFDDQFSVERPDGSNFTLKIRSTKLEDSAMYFCASSYLAGAPTNEKLFFGSGTQLSVL.

The genes are TRBV5-6 and TRBJ2-1; D is undetermined. Germline CDR1 is SGHDT and CDR2 is YYEEEE. The length of the CDR3 is 14 residues. V was trimmed by 1 base and J by 5 bases, leaving 10 bases between them. CDR3 in DNA: TGTGCCAGCAGCTTGAAGAGCTTTAACAATGAGCAGTTCTTC. Protein sequence: CASSLKSFNNEQFF.

The rearrangement links TRBV4-1 to TRBJ2-1; 11 bases map to TRBD2. The CDR3 contains 16 residues. Germline V lookup: CDR1 MGHRA, CDR2 YSYEKL. V shed 2 bases, J shed 7 bases, and the junction held 7 bases outside the gene matches. Here the CDR3 reads CASSQIAGGPYNEQFF. CDR3 nucleotides: TGCGCCAGCAGCCAAATAGCGGGGGGGCCTTATAATGAGCAGTTCTTC.

The V call is TRBV5-1, the J call TRBJ2-3; D call uncertain. The CDR3 is 15 amino acids. Germline V CDR1 and CDR2: SGHRS, YFSETQ. V was pared by 4 bases and J by 4 bases, with 16 bases between. The CDR3 loop is CASSPVSYGADTQYF. The CDR3 region has the DNA TGCGCCAGCAGCCCCGTGTCGTACGGAGCAGATACGCAGTATTTT.

The J gene is TRBJ1-2, the V gene TRBV6-4, with TRBD1 matching 9 bases. V dropped 1 base and J dropped 2; count of bases not matched to a gene: 2. Germline assignment: CDR1 MRHNA and CDR2 SNTAGT. The CDR3 covers 15 residues. The DNA for the CDR3 is TGTGCCAGCAGTGACTACGACAGGGGGAACTATGGCTACACCTTC. Translated, it gives CASSDYDRGNYGYTF.

This clone was counted only a few times. This chain links TRBV5-1 with TRBJ1-3, with D possibly TRBD1 on 5 matching bases. This CDR3 comprises 17 residues. Germline V gives CDR1 SGHRS, CDR2 YFSETQ. V lost 4 bases, J lost 0 bases, and 17 bases lay in between. The CDR3: CASSIEVTASSGNTIYF. Here the CDR3 DNA reads TGCGCCAGCAGCATCGAAGTGACAGCCTCCTCTGGAAACACCATATATTTT. Full variable domain (rest looked up from reference TRBV5-1 and TRBJ1-3): KAGVTQTPRYLIKTRGQQVTLSCSPISGHRSVSWYQQTPGQGLQFLFEYFSETQRNKGNFPGRFSGRQFSNSRSEMNVSTLELGDSALYLCASSIEVTASSGNTIYFGEGSWLTVV.

This clone was found a few times. The rearrangement uses TRBV7-2 and TRBJ1-1; D not resolved. The CDR3 sequence is 15 residues long. Germline-derived CDR1 and CDR2 are SGHTA and FQGNSA. V gave up 5 bases and J gave up 1 base, with 14 bases separating them. In DNA form, the CDR3 reads TGTGCCAGCAGCACCGGGGTCACAAAGAACACTGAAGCTTTCTTT. Translated: CASSTGVTKNTEAFF.

The CDR3 is CASSQDMADHSTNEKLFF. In nucleotides, the CDR3 is TGTGCCAGCAGCCAAGATATGGCAGATCACAGCACTAATGAAAAACTGTTTTTT. The V and J genes are TRBV3-1 (or the pseudogene TRBV3-2) and TRBJ1-4, with D unclear. Germline V gene data show CDR1 as LGHDT and CDR2 as YNNKEL (reference sequence). The CDR3 sequence is 18 residues long. The V and J ends lost 0 bases and 2 bases respectively, with 16 bases between them.

The CDR3 nucleotides are TGTGCCAGCAGTTCGGGAACTAGCGTATACGAGCAGTACTTC. Its protein is CASSSGTSVYEQYF. The rearrangement links TRBV27 to TRBJ2-7; 7 bases fit TRBD2. With 4 bases clipped from V and 4 bases from J, the junction kept 7 bases outside the gene matches. This CDR3 has 14 residues. Germline V lookup: CDR1 MNHEY, CDR2 SMNVEV (reference sequence).

V is TRBV7-3 and J is TRBJ1-5; D is ambiguous. Germline V CDR1 and CDR2: SGHTA, FQGTGA. CDR3 length equals 16 residues. Trimming took 1 base from V and 0 from J, leaving 10 bases between them. In DNA, the CDR3 is TGTGCCAGCAGCTTAAGTGAACCCTTTAGCAATCAGCCCCAGCATTTT. This encodes CASSLSEPFSNQPQHF.

This sequence joins TRBV3-1 (or the pseudogene TRBV3-2) and TRBJ1-1; D ambiguous. The germline gives CDR1 LGHDT, CDR2 YNNKEL (reference sequence). There are 14 residues in the CDR3. The germline V and J ends were trimmed by 3 bases and 4 bases, with 12 bases remaining between them. Written as DNA, the CDR3 is TGTGCCAGCAGCCATGTATCAGGAAGCACTGAAGCTTTCTTT. It codes for CASSHVSGSTEAFF.